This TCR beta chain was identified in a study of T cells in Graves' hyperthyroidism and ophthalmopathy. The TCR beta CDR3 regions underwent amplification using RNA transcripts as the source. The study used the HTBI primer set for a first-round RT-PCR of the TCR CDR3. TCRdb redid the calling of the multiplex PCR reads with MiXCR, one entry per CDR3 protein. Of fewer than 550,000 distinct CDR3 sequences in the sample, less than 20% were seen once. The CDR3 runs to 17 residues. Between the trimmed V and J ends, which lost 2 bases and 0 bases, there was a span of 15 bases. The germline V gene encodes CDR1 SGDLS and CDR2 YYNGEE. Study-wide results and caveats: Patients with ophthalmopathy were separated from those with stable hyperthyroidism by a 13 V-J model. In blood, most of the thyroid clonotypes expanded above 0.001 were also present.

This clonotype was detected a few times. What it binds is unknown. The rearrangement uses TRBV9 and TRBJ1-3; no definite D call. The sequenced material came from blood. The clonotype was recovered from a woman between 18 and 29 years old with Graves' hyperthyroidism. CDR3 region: CASSVAGQALSGNTIYF. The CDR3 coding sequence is TGTGCCAGCAGCGTGGCGGGCCAAGCCCTCTCTGGAAACACCATATATTTT.